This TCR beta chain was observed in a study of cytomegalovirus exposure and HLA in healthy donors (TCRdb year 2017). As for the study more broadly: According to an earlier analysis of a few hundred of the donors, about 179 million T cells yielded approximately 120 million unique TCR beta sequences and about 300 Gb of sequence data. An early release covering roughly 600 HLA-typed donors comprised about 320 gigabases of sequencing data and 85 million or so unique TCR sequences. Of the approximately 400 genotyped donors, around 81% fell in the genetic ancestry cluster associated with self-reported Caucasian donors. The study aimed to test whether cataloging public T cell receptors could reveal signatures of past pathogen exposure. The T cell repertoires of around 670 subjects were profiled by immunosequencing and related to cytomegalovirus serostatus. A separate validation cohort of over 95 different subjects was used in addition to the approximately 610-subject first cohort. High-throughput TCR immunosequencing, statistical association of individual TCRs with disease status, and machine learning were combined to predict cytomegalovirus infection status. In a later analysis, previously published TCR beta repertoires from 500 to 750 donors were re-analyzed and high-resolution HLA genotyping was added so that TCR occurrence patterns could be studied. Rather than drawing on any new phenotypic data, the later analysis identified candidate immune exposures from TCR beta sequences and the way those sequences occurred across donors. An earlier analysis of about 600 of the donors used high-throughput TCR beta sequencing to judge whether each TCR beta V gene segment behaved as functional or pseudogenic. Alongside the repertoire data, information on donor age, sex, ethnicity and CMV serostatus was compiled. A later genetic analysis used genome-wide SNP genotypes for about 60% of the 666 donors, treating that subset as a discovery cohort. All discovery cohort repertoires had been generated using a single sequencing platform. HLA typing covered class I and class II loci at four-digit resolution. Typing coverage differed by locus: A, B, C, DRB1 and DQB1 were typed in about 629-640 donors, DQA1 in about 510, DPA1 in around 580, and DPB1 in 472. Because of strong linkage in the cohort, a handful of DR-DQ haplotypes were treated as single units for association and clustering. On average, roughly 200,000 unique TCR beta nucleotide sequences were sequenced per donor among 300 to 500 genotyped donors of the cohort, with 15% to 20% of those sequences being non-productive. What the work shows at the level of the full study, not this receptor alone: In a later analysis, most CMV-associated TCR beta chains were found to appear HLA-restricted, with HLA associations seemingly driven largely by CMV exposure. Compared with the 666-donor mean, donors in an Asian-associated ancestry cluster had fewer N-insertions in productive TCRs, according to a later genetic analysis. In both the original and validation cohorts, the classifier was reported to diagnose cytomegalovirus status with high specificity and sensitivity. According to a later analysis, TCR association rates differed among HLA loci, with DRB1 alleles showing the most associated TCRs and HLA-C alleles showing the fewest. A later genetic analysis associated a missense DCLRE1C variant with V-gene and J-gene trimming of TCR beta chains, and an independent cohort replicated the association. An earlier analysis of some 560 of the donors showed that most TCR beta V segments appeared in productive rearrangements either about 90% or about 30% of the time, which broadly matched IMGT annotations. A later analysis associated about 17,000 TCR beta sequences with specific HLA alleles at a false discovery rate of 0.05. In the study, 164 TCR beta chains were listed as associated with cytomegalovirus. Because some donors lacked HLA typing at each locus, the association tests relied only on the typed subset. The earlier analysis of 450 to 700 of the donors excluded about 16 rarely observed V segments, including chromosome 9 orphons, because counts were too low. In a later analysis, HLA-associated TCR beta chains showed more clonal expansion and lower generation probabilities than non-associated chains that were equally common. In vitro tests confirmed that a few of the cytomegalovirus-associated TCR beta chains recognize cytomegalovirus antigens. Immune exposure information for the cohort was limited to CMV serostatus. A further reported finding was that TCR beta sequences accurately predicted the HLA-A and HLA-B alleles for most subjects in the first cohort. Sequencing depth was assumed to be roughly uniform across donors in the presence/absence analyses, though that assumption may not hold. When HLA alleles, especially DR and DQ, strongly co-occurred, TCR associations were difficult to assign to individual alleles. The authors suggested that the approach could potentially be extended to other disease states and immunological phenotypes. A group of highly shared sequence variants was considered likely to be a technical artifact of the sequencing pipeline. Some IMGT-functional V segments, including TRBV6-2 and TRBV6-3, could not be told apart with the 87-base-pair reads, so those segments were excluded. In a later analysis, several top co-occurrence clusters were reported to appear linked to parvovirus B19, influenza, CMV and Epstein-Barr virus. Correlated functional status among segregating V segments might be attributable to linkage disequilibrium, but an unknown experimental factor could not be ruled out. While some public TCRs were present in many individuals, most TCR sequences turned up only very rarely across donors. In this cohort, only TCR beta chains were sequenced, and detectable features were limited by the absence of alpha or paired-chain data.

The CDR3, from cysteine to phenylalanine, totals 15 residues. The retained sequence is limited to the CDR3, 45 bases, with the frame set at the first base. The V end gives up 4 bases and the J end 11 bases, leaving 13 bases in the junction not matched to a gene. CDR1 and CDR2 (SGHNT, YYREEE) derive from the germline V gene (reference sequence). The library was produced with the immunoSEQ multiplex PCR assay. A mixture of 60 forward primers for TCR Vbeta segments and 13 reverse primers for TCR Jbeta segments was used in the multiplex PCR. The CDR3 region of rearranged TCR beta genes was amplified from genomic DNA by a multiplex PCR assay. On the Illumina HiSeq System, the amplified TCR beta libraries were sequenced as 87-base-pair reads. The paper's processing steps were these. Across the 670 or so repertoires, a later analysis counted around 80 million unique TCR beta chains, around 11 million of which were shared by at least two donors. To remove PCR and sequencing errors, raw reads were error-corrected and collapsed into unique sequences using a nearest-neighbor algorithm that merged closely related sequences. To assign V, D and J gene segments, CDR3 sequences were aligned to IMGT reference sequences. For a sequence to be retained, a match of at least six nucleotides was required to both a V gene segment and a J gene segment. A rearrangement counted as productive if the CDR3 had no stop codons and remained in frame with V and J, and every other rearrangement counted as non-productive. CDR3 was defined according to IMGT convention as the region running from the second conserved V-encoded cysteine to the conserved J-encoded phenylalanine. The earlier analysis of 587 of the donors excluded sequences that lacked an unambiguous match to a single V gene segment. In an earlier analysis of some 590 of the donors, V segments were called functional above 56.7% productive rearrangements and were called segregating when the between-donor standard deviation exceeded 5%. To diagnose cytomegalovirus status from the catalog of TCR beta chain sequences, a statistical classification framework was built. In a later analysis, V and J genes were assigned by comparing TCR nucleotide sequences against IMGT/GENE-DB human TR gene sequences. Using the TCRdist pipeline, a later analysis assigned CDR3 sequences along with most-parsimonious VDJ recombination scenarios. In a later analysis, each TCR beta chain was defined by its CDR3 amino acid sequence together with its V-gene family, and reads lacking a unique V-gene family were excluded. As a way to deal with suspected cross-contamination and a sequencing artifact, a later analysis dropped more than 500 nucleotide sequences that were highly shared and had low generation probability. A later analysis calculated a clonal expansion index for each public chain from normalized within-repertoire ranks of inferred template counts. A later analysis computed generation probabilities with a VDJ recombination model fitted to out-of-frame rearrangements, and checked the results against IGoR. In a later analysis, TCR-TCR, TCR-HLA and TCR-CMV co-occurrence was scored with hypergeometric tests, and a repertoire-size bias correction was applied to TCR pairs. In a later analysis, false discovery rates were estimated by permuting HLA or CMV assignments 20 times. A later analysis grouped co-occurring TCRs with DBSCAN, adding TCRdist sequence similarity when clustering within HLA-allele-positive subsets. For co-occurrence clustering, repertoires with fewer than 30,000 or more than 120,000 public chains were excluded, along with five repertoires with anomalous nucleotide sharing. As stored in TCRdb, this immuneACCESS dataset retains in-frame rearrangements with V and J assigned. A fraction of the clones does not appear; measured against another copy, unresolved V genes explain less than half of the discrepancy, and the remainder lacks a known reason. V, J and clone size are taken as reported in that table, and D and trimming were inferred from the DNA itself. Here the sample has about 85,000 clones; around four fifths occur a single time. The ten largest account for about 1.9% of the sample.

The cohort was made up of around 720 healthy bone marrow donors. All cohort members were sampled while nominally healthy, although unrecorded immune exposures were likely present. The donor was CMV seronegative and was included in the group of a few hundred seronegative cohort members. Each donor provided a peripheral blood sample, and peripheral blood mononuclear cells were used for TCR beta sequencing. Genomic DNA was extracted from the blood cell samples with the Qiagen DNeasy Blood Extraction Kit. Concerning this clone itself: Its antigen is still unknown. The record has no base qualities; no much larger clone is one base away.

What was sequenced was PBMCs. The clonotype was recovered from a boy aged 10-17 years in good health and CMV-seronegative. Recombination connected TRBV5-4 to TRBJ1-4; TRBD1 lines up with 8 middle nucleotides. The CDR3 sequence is CASSPPPGGLQKLFF. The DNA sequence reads TGTGCCAGCAGCCCCCCGCCAGGGGGCTTGCAGAAACTGTTTTTT.